Below, 23 T cell receptor beta chains from the same sample are listed, as sequenced in a study of blood T cell repertoires in COVID-19. Sequenced by immunoSEQ multiplex PCR; TCRdb stores in-frame clones only, minus some. The sample includes more than 95,000 clones, approximately 87% of them seen just once. Sequencing was performed on peripheral blood. These receptors all stem from a human donor in a cohort sampled during active or convalescent COVID-19.

The V and J genes are TRBV25-1 and TRBJ2-3, with no clear D. CDR3 length: 14 amino acids. V lost 8 bases, J lost 2 bases, and 14 bases lay in between. CDR1 is MGHDK, CDR2 SYGVNS, per germline. The DNA for the CDR3 is TGTGCCAGCGTACCCAGAGGTTCCACAGATACGCAGTATTTT. Translated: CASVPRGSTDTQYF.

The chain joins TRBV28 to TRBJ1-6; D ambiguous. Germline values: CDR1 MDHEN, CDR2 SYDVKM. V was clipped by 3 bases and J by 9 bases, with 6 bases between them. The CDR3 runs 12 residues. This CDR3 is CASSFGSSPLHF. The CDR3 DNA follows: TGTGCCAGCAGTTTCGGGAGTTCACCCCTCCACTTT.

J is TRBJ2-7 and V is TRBV9, with D unresolved. The CDR3 is 14 amino acids. The germline CDR1 and CDR2 sequences are SGDLS and YYNGEE. Trimming removed 0 bases from V and 4 bases from J, with 11 bases in between. Written as DNA, the CDR3 is TGTGCCAGCAGCGTAGGCCAGTCGATGTACGAGCAGTACTTC. This gives the protein CASSVGQSMYEQYF.

A single count supports this clone. The chain links TRBV9 to TRBJ1-2; D gene uncertain. Between the trimmed V and J ends, which lost 0 bases and 7 bases, there was a span of 7 bases. Germline CDR1 reads SGDLS; CDR2 reads YYNGEE. The CDR3 totals 12 residues. CDR3 coding DNA: TGTGCCAGCAGCGTAGGTTCACTTGGCTACACCTTC. Residues: CASSVGSLGYTF. Drawing the rest from reference TRBV9 and TRBJ1-2, the complete variable domain is DSGVTQTPKHLITATGQRVTLRCSPRSGDLSVYWYQQSLDQGLQFLIQYYNGEERAKGNILERFSAQQFPDLHSELNLSSLELGDSALYFCASSVGSLGYTFGSGTRLTVV.

The gene calls are TRBV7-2 and TRBJ2-7, with a possible D match to TRBD2 (5 bases). There are 13 residues in the CDR3. V lost 1 base, J lost 4 bases, and 8 bases lay in between. Germline CDR1 and CDR2: SGHTA and FQGNSA. As DNA, the CDR3 is TGTGCCAGCAGCTTAGGACGGGAATACGAGCAGTACTTC. This codes for CASSLGREYEQYF.

This clone came up once. The chain uses TRBV12-5 and TRBJ1-2; tentatively, D is TRBD1 (6 bases). This CDR3 has 15 residues. Trimming stripped 1 base from V and 2 bases from J, with 11 bases between. Germline assignment: CDR1 LGHNT and CDR2 FRNRAP. The CDR3 sequence is CASGLDTRGNYGYTF. The CDR3 DNA sequence: TGTGCTAGTGGTTTGGATACCAGGGGAAACTATGGCTACACCTTC.

V is TRBV6-5 and J is TRBJ1-6; 8 bases are a match to TRBD1. Germline V gives CDR1 MNHEY, CDR2 SVGAGI. With V trimmed by 7 bases and J by 5 bases, 7 bases remained unmatched. This CDR3 is 15 amino acids long. In nucleotides, the CDR3 is TGTGCCAGCACCAGGACAGGGAGAGATAATTCACCCCTCCACTTT. This encodes CASTRTGRDNSPLHF.

This clone has only a few counts. This chain connects TRBV18 to TRBJ1-2; TRBD1 aligns across 8 bases. The CDR3 is made up of 15 amino acids. Germline CDR1 KGHSH, CDR2 LQKENI. After removal of 1 base from V and 7 bases from J, the junction contained 8 bases not matched to a gene. The CDR3 loop is CASSPRGQDIVGYTF. The CDR3 coding sequence is TGTGCCAGCTCACCACGGGGACAGGACATTGTTGGCTACACCTTC.

The V call is TRBV11-2, the J call TRBJ2-7, with TRBD2 as a possible D gene (6 bases). Trimming removed 5 bases at V and 3 bases at J, with 26 bases between. Germline V gene sequence: CDR1 SGHAT, CDR2 FQNNGV. The CDR3 sequence is 18 residues long. CDR3 region: CASSPIGRDRGSGYEQYF. The CDR3 DNA sequence: TGTGCCAGCAGCCCCATTGGAAGGGATCGGGGGAGCGGCTACGAGCAGTACTTC.

This clone appeared many times. V gene TRBV4-3 combines with J gene TRBJ1-1, with a tentative D call TRBD1 (6 bases). The V gene's germline CDR1 is LGHNA and CDR2 YSLEER. The CDR3 is 13 residues long. The V gene lost 0 bases and the J gene lost 11 bases, with 13 bases spanning the gap. CDR3 nucleotides: TGCGCCAGCAGCCAAGATCAGGGACAACTGGCTTTCTTT. This codes for CASSQDQGQLAFF.

The genes are TRBV30 and TRBJ1-2; 7 nucleotides align to TRBD1. The CDR3 runs 14 residues. V was clipped by 3 bases and J by 4 bases; unmatched bases: 8. CDR1 is GTSNPN and CDR2 is SVGIG in the germline V gene (reference sequence). In nucleotides, the CDR3 is TGTGCCTGGAGGGCCGGGACAGTCCTCTATGGCTACACCTTC. Protein: CAWRAGTVLYGYTF. The full variable domain, its missing parts supplied by reference TRBV30 and TRBJ1-2, is SQTIHQWPATLVQPVGSPLSLECTVEGTSNPNLYWYRQAAGRGLQLLFYSVGIGQISSEVPQNLSASRPQDRQFILSSKKLLLSDSGFYLCAWRAGTVLYGYTFGSGTRLTVV.

The rearrangement uses TRBV5-1 and TRBJ2-5; 9 positions match TRBD2. J lost 2 bases, V lost 0 bases, and 5 bases had no gene match. Germline V lookup: CDR1 SGHRS, CDR2 YFSETQ. This CDR3 comprises 16 residues. CDR3 sequence reads: CASSLGVAGAQETQYF. Written as DNA, the CDR3 is TGCGCCAGCAGCTTGGGGGTAGCGGGGGCTCAAGAGACCCAGTACTTC.

This clone was counted only a few times. This rearrangement joins TRBV5-1 to TRBJ1-3; no reliable D call. CDR1 SGHRS and CDR2 YFSETQ come from the germline V gene. The CDR3 covers 14 residues. The ends were cut back, 1 base at V and 4 bases at J, with 9 bases in the middle. CDR3 loop: CASSLQAEGNTIYF. In DNA form, the CDR3 reads TGCGCCAGCAGCTTGCAAGCGGAAGGAAACACCATATATTTT.

The V gene is TRBV28, the J gene TRBJ1-1, with 9 bases matching TRBD1. The V gene end was trimmed by 6 bases and the J gene end by 6 bases; junction bases not matched to a gene: 8. CDR3 length: 14 amino acids. CDR1 MDHEN and CDR2 SYDVKM come from the germline V gene. The CDR3: CASRTQGAMSEAFF. The CDR3 DNA sequence: TGTGCCAGCAGGACACAGGGGGCTATGTCTGAAGCTTTCTTT.

The chain has TRBV5-4 and TRBJ1-2, with 7 bases aligning to TRBD1. Germline CDR1 is SGHNT and CDR2 is YYREEE (reference sequence). Germline trimming cut 3 bases from V and 7 bases from J; bases unmatched to any gene: 6. This CDR3 has 13 amino acids. CDR3 loop: CASSSDRVSGYTF. The CDR3 DNA reads TGTGCCAGCAGCTCTGACAGGGTGAGTGGCTACACCTTC.

The CDR3 sequence: CSASGGLLNSGNTIYF. In DNA, the CDR3 is TGCAGTGCTAGTGGTGGACTACTGAACTCTGGAAACACCATATATTTT. The chain employs TRBV20-1 and TRBJ1-3, with D hard to call. Trimming took off 3 bases at V and 0 bases at J, with 15 bases between the two ends. This CDR3 is 16 amino acids long. The germline gives CDR1 DFQATT, CDR2 SNEGSKA (reference sequence).

V usage is TRBV5-1 and J usage is TRBJ1-4; maybe TRBD1 (5 bases). This CDR3 contains 18 residues. The V gene's germline CDR1 is SGHRS and CDR2 YFSETQ. Trimming left V 7 bases short and J 10 bases short, with 32 bases between. The CDR3 region is CASRGTFSPLEERGKLFF. For the CDR3, the DNA is TGCGCCAGCCGGGGGACCTTCTCTCCTCTGGAGGAAAGAGGAAAACTGTTTTTT.

The rearrangement joins TRBV3-1 (or the pseudogene TRBV3-2) to TRBJ1-6; a weak D match, TRBD1 (6 bases). V lost 4 bases to trimming and J lost 10 bases, with 14 bases between them. The CDR3 contains 14 residues. Per the germline V gene, CDR1 is LGHDT and CDR2 is YNNKEL (reference sequence). The CDR3 DNA follows: TGTGCCAGCAGCCTGGGCAGGGGAGGGTCACCCCTCCACTTT. Protein sequence: CASSLGRGGSPLHF.

CDR3 nucleotides: TGTGCCAGCAGCCCCCGACTGAATGGGGATACGCAGTATTTT. Amino acids: CASSPRLNGDTQYF. The chain joins TRBV11-3 to TRBJ2-3, with D unclear. V lost 5 bases, J lost 6 bases, and 15 bases lay in between. Germline CDR1 reads SGHNT; CDR2 reads YENEEA. There are 14 residues in the CDR3.

The chain joins TRBV28 to TRBJ1-5; 8 bases map to TRBD1. The germline gives CDR1 MDHEN, CDR2 SYDVKM. The CDR3 is 16 amino acids. Losses at the gene ends were 5 bases for V and 5 bases for J; bases not matched to a gene: 11. CDR3 coding DNA: TGTGCCAGCAGTGAACGAGGACAGGGTAAACATCAGCCCCAGCATTTT. It encodes CASSERGQGKHQPQHF. The whole variable domain, remainder taken from reference TRBV28 and TRBJ1-5, is DVKVTQSSRYLVKRTGEKVFLECVQDMDHENMFWYRQDPGLGLRLIYFSYDVKMKEKGDIPEGYSVSREKKERFSLILESASTNQTSMYLCASSERGQGKHQPQHFGDGTRLSIL.

The rearrangement joins TRBV6-2 or TRBV6-3 to TRBJ2-7; D not resolved. CDR3 length: 13 amino acids. Trimming took off 0 bases at V and 9 bases at J, with 12 bases between the two ends. CDR1 MNHEY and CDR2 SVGEGT come from the germline V gene. Written as DNA, the CDR3 is TGTGCCAGCAGTTACTCGATGCGAGTCGGGCAGTACTTC. Protein: CASSYSMRVGQYF.

The chain carries TRBV27 and TRBJ2-2, with a weak D call TRBD1 (6 bases). This CDR3 has 14 residues. The ends were cut back, 6 bases at V and 6 bases at J, with 14 bases in the middle. CDR1 MNHEY and CDR2 SMNVEV come from the germline V gene (reference sequence). CDR3 in amino acids: CASRLTGFAGELFF. CDR3 nucleotides: TGTGCCAGCAGACTCACAGGGTTCGCCGGGGAGCTGTTTTTT.

This chain uses TRBV27 with TRBJ1-4; 9 bases are a match to TRBD1. The germline V gene encodes CDR1 MNHEY and CDR2 SMNVEV (reference sequence). V lost 10 bases, J lost 6 bases, and 15 bases stayed unmatched. This CDR3 contains 16 residues. CDR3 residues: CATNPTGQGWHEKLFF. CDR3 sequence (DNA): TGTGCCACGAACCCCACGGGACAGGGCTGGCATGAAAAACTGTTTTTT.